The clone carrying this T cell receptor (beta chain) was counted ten times or more. Researchers amplified the TCR beta CDR3 regions from RNA transcripts. TCR CDR3 regions were first amplified by RT-PCR with HTBI primers. TCRdb reprocessed the multiplex PCR reads via MiXCR and lists one record per CDR3 protein. The sample includes about 420,000 distinct CDR3 sequences, approximately 13% of them seen just once. The V segment lost 5 bases and the J segment 8 bases; nucleotides outside the gene matches: 2. This CDR3 is built from 11 residues. Germline CDR1 and CDR2: WSHSY and SAAADI. This sample is part of a study of T cells in Graves' hyperthyroidism and ophthalmopathy. An absence of ophthalmopathy progression within 18 months meant stable Graves' hyperthyroidism.

This chain uses TRBV10-2 with TRBJ1-1; TRBD1 matches 7 bases. The sequenced sample consisted of blood. The receptor comes from a woman aged 18-29 years with Graves' hyperthyroidism. The CDR3 here is CASSKGAEAFF. The CDR3 DNA reads TGCGCCAGCAGTAAGGGGGCGGAAGCTTTCTTT.